The source of this T cell receptor (beta chain) is a study of blood T cell repertoires in COVID-19. Study overall: In each case, the material was cDNA or gDNA derived from T cells, B-cell-depleted T cells, or PBMCs.

Individuals drawn from around 24 US areas were roughly 18 to 89 years old. Self-reported history from a screening survey and questionnaire set each donor's cohort. In the original processing: Quantification of nucleated cells was approximated via reference gene primer amplification. The repertoire was sequenced with immunoSEQ multiplex PCR; TCRdb's copy has only in-frame clones and lacks some. D and trimming were read from the DNA, whereas the V and J calls and clone size are those reported in that table. Of roughly 280,000 clones in the sample, more than 80% were seen once. There are 14 residues in the CDR3. Germline V lookup: CDR1 MGHRA, CDR2 YSYEKL. V lost 4 bases to trimming and J lost 0 bases, with 9 bases between them.

The receptor comes from a woman aged 18-30 years who had recovered from COVID-19. The chain links TRBV4-1 to TRBJ1-1, with a tentative D call TRBD1 (6 bases). The sample comprised PBMCs or T cells enriched from blood (not recorded which). The DNA of the CDR3 is TGCGCCAGCAGCCGAGGACAGATGAACACTGAAGCTTTCTTT. Translation: CASSRGQMNTEAFF.